Shown below are 30 T cell receptor beta chains from a single sample sequenced in a study of T cell responses to AZD1222 COVID-19 vaccine. Assay used: immunoSEQ multiplex PCR; TCRdb lists only in-frame clones, some missing. The sample includes 54,000 or so clones, around 89% seen only once; the top ten take just under 2%. Sequencing was performed on peripheral blood, taken on day 0 of AZD1222 vaccination. These receptors originate from an adult in good health.

CDR3 region: CASSLDQGDYEQYF. The CDR3 region has the DNA TGTGCCAGCAGCTTAGACCAGGGAGACTACGAGCAGTACTTC. The V gene is TRBV11-3, the J gene TRBJ2-7, with D tentatively TRBD1 or TRBD2 (5 bases each). In germline, CDR1 is SGHNT, CDR2 YENEEA. This CDR3 has 14 residues. V was trimmed by 0 bases and J by 3 bases, leaving 9 bases between them. The variable domain in full, with the rest retrieved from reference TRBV11-3 and TRBJ2-7, is EAGVVQSPRYKIIEKKQPVAFWCNPISGHNTLYWYLQNLGQGPELLIRYENEEAVDDSQLPKDRFSAERLKGVDSTLKIQPAELGDSAVYLCASSLDQGDYEQYFGPGTRLTVT.

This chain links TRBV10-3 with TRBJ1-5; D unclear. The CDR3 extends over 13 amino acids. The ends were cut back, 0 bases at V and 6 bases at J, with 6 bases in the middle. Per germline, CDR1 ENHRY and CDR2 SYGVKD. The CDR3 DNA sequence: TGTGCCATCAGTGAGTCTACGATTCAGCCCCAGCATTTT. Residues: CAISESTIQPQHF.

This rearrangement joins TRBV7-3 to TRBJ1-1; D not resolved. The V gene's germline CDR1 is SGHTA and CDR2 FQGTGA. V gave up 0 bases and J gave up 1 base, with 3 bases separating them. The CDR3 has 13 residues. DNA of the CDR3: TGTGCCAGCAGCTTAACGGCGAACACTGAAGCTTTCTTT. Translation gives CASSLTANTEAFF.

The CDR3 spells CASTPDRGNYGYTF. In DNA form, the CDR3 reads TGTGCCAGCACTCCGGACAGGGGGAACTATGGCTACACCTTC. The genes are TRBV6-5 and TRBJ1-2, with TRBD1 matching 10 bases. This CDR3 comprises 14 residues. The germline CDR1 and CDR2 sequences are MNHEY and SVGAGI. Trimming cost V 7 bases and J 2 bases; bases outside gene matches: 4.

The CDR3 coding sequence is TGTGCCAGCAGCACGCGGACAGGGTTTGGCTATGGCTACACCTTC. This encodes CASSTRTGFGYGYTF. The chain couples TRBV9 to TRBJ1-2; 8 bases agree with TRBD1. The germline V gene has CDR1 SGDLS and CDR2 YYNGEE. The CDR3 extends over 15 amino acids. The V segment lost 4 bases and the J segment 4 bases; nucleotides outside the gene matches: 9.

This sequence joins TRBV5-1 and TRBJ1-6, with 7 nucleotides matching TRBD1. Trimming removed 4 bases from V and 3 bases from J; junction bases left unmatched: 4. The CDR3 extends over 15 amino acids. Germline CDR1 reads SGHRS; CDR2 reads YFSETQ. CDR3 residues: CASSTGTVYNSPLHF. CDR3 bases: TGCGCCAGCAGCACCGGGACAGTCTATAATTCACCCCTCCACTTT.

This rearrangement joins TRBV5-4 to TRBJ2-7, with TRBD1 as a possible D gene (6 bases). Germline CDR1 and CDR2: SGHNT and YYREEE (reference sequence). CDR3 size: 14 residues. Trimming shortened V by 4 bases and J by 1 base, and 12 bases separated the two germline ends. CDR3 sequence (DNA): TGTGCCAGCAGCCCCTCCGGACAGTCCTACGAGCAGTACTTC. As protein: CASSPSGQSYEQYF. Full variable domain (outside the CDR3, taken from reference TRBV5-4 and TRBJ2-7): ETGVTQSPTHLIKTRGQQVTLRCSSQSGHNTVSWYQQALGQGPQFIFQYYREEENGRGNFPPRFSGLQFPNYSSELNVNALELDDSALYLCASSPSGQSYEQYFGPGTRLTVT.

The gene calls are TRBV19 and TRBJ2-5; 11 nucleotides match TRBD2. V shed 3 bases, J shed 2 bases, and the junction held 2 bases outside the gene matches. This CDR3 has 15 residues. The germline V gene encodes CDR1 LNHDA and CDR2 SQIVND (reference sequence). The CDR3 DNA reads as TGTGCCAGTAGTATGGGGACTAGCGGACAAGAGACCCAGTACTTC. Translation gives CASSMGTSGQETQYF.

The chain carries TRBV2 and TRBJ1-6, with unresolved D. V shed 1 base and J shed 5 bases, with 6 bases lying between them. Germline loops: CDR1 SNHLY, CDR2 FYNNEI. The CDR3 length is 14 residues. This CDR3 reads CASSEDPHNSPLHF. Here the CDR3 DNA reads TGTGCCAGCAGTGAAGACCCCCATAATTCACCCCTCCACTTT.

Here the CDR3 reads CASSLQGVGNSPLHF. The CDR3 coding sequence is TGCGCCAGCAGCCTTCAAGGGGTCGGGAATTCACCCCTCCACTTT. The J gene is TRBJ1-6, the V gene TRBV5-1, with TRBD1 as a possible D gene (5 bases). Germline lookup yields CDR1 SGHRS and CDR2 YFSETQ. The V and J ends lost 4 bases and 7 bases respectively, with 15 bases between them. The CDR3 runs 15 residues.

The chain combines TRBV4-1 with TRBJ2-1; 14 bases are shared with TRBD2. J was trimmed by 6 bases and V by 0 bases; bases with no gene match: 4. The CDR3 is made up of 17 amino acids. CDR1 and CDR2 (germline): MGHRA, YSYEKL. CDR3 loop: CASSQEQGTSGGNEQFF. The CDR3 region has the DNA TGCGCCAGCAGCCAAGAACAAGGGACTAGCGGGGGCAATGAGCAGTTCTTC.

CDR3 DNA: TGTGCCAGCACGGGACTTTCCGAGCAGTACTTC. Translated, it gives CASTGLSEQYF. This chain joins TRBV2 and TRBJ2-7, with D possibly being TRBD2 (6 bases). Germline V lookup: CDR1 SNHLY, CDR2 FYNNEI. V lost 7 bases and J 6 bases, leaving 10 bases between the germline ends. This CDR3 has 11 amino acids.

V gene TRBV7-2 combines with J gene TRBJ2-2; D not certain. V lost 5 bases, J lost 0 bases, and 13 bases lay in between. Germline assignment: CDR1 SGHTA and CDR2 FQGNSA. The CDR3 totals 16 residues. CDR3 sequence (DNA): TGTGCCAGCAGCCTCCGGACCCTTGCGAACACCGGGGAGCTGTTTTTT. This encodes CASSLRTLANTGELFF.

V is TRBV10-1 and J is TRBJ2-5, with TRBD2 identical over 8 bases. The V gene's germline CDR1 is WNHNN and CDR2 SYGVQD (reference sequence). The CDR3 is made up of 15 amino acids. The junction had 7 bases not matched to a gene; V was cut back by 5 bases and J by 2 bases. CDR3 sequence (DNA): TGCGCCAGCAGTTCTGGGATAGCGGGGCAAGAGACCCAGTACTTC. Residues: CASSSGIAGQETQYF.

The chain links TRBV9 to TRBJ2-5, with TRBD1 matching 7 bases. CDR3 length: 14 residues. Unmatched junction bases numbered 10, after V lost 3 bases and J lost 8 bases. The germline V gene encodes CDR1 SGDLS and CDR2 YYNGEE. The CDR3 DNA reads TGTGCCAGCAGCGGAGGGGGCACCGCTTTCACCCAGTACTTC. This gives the protein CASSGGGTAFTQYF.

This chain joins TRBV18 and TRBJ2-7, with D possibly matching TRBD2 (6 bases). Per the germline V gene, CDR1 is KGHSH and CDR2 is LQKENI. The CDR3 has 16 amino acids. V lost 3 bases and J lost 4, with 19 bases in between. CDR3 protein: CASSPVGSGVGYEQYF. DNA of the CDR3: TGTGCCAGCTCACCGGTGGGGTCGGGAGTCGGGTACGAGCAGTACTTC.

The V call is TRBV7-8, the J call TRBJ2-2; 11 positions match TRBD2. This CDR3 region has 14 residues. V trimming: 5 bases; J trimming: 6 bases; junction bases outside the gene matches: 2. The germline gives CDR1 SGHVS, CDR2 FQNEAQ. In DNA, the CDR3 is TGTGCCAGCAGCGCGGGACTAGCGGCCGGGGAGCTGTTTTTT. Protein sequence: CASSAGLAAGELFF.

This chain uses TRBV9 with TRBJ2-5, with 9 nucleotides matching TRBD1. J was trimmed by 5 bases and V by 4 bases; bases with no gene match: 9. In germline, CDR1 is SGDLS, CDR2 YYNGEE. CDR3 length equals 15 residues. CDR3 in DNA: TGTGCCAGCAGCCTTGCCGGGACAGGGATTGAGACCCAGTACTTC. As protein: CASSLAGTGIETQYF. The full variable domain, rest sourced from reference TRBV9 and TRBJ2-5, is DSGVTQTPKHLITATGQRVTLRCSPRSGDLSVYWYQQSLDQGLQFLIQYYNGEERAKGNILERFSAQQFPDLHSELNLSSLELGDSALYFCASSLAGTGIETQYFGPGTRLLVL.

This chain joins TRBV27 and TRBJ1-2, with TRBD1 matching over 8 bases. Germline CDR1 and CDR2: MNHEY and SMNVEV (reference sequence). This CDR3 is 13 amino acids long. The J segment lost 7 bases and the V segment lost 3 bases, leaving 4 bases of the junction unmatched. The CDR3, as DNA: TGTGCCAGCAGTTTTCAGGACAGGGCTGGCTACACCTTC. As protein: CASSFQDRAGYTF.

The V gene is TRBV30, the J gene TRBJ2-7; weak D call: TRBD2 (5 bases). The CDR3 runs 14 residues. Looked up from germline, CDR1 is GTSNPN and CDR2 is SVGIG (reference sequence). V shed 8 bases and J shed 2 bases, with 19 bases lying between them. Here the CDR3 reads CASSRPSRAYEQYF. CDR3 bases: TGTGCCAGCTCCAGGCCTAGCCGAGCCTACGAGCAGTACTTC.

This rearrangement joins TRBV7-3 to TRBJ2-6; tentatively, D is TRBD2 (5 bases). Germline CDR1 is SGHTA and CDR2 is FQGTGA. V lost 4 bases and J lost 0, with 19 bases in between. The CDR3 contains 19 residues. CDR3 nucleotide sequence: TGTGCCAGCAGCTCGGCCGGGGTGGCAGCCAACTCTGGGGCCAACGTCCTGACTTTC. As protein: CASSSAGVAANSGANVLTF.

The chain recombines TRBV5-1 with TRBJ1-1; no clear D gene. V lost 0 bases to trimming and J lost 1 base, with 13 bases between them. Germline V gene sequence: CDR1 SGHRS, CDR2 YFSETQ. The CDR3 is made up of 16 amino acids. DNA of the CDR3: TGCGCCAGCAGCTTGGCAGGCCACTCCGCGAACACTGAAGCTTTCTTT. It translates to CASSLAGHSANTEAFF.

This chain uses TRBV6-1 with TRBJ1-5; tentatively, D is TRBD1 (5 bases). Trimming removed 4 bases from V and 0 bases from J, with 13 bases in between. The CDR3 runs 16 residues. CDR1 and CDR2 from the germline V gene are MNHNS and SASEGT. This CDR3 reads CASSVKGLGSNQPQHF. For the CDR3, the DNA is TGTGCCAGCAGTGTTAAGGGGCTGGGTAGCAATCAGCCCCAGCATTTT.

This clone was picked up a small number of times. V gene TRBV10-3 combines with J gene TRBJ1-1; perhaps TRBD1 as D (5 bases). Trimming removed 2 bases at V and 8 bases at J, with 18 bases between. CDR1 and CDR2 (germline): ENHRY, SYGVKD. The CDR3 is 15 amino acids. Here the CDR3 reads CAISEETGPLGEAFF. CDR3 coding DNA: TGTGCCATCAGTGAGGAAACGGGACCGCTGGGGGAAGCTTTCTTT.

This chain uses TRBV5-1 with TRBJ2-7; D remains ambiguous. Germline V gives CDR1 SGHRS, CDR2 YFSETQ. The CDR3 length is 16 residues. Trimming removed 3 bases at V and 1 base at J, with 17 bases between. The CDR3 reads CASSSGISAPSYEQYF. Written as DNA, the CDR3 is TGCGCCAGCAGCTCCGGAATTTCAGCCCCTTCCTACGAGCAGTACTTC.

This chain links TRBV7-9 with TRBJ1-4, with D maybe TRBD1 (5 bases). The ends were cut back, 5 bases at V and 0 bases at J, with 16 bases in the middle. Germline values: CDR1 SEHNR, CDR2 FQNEAQ (reference sequence). There are 17 residues in the CDR3. CDR3 nucleotide sequence: TGTGCCAGCAGCCCCGCCATGGGGCATCCAACTAATGAAAAACTGTTTTTT. Protein product: CASSPAMGHPTNEKLFF.

The count of this clone is one. The rearrangement uses TRBV5-8 and TRBJ1-2; 8 nucleotides match TRBD1. V shed 4 bases, J shed 4 bases, and the junction held 6 bases outside the gene matches. The CDR3 sequence is 14 residues long. Germline assignment: CDR1 SGHTS and CDR2 YDEGEE. DNA of the CDR3: TGTGCCAGCAGCCCCCCCGACAGGGGCTATGGCTACACCTTC. It yields the protein CASSPPDRGYGYTF.

This chain connects TRBV9 to TRBJ1-3; D gene ambiguous. CDR1 is SGDLS, CDR2 YYNGEE, per germline. This CDR3 spans 13 amino acids. Deletions cut 0 bases from V and 4 bases from J, with 5 bases between. CDR3 coding DNA: TGTGCCAGCAGCGTAGCCTCCGGAAACACCATATATTTT. Protein product: CASSVASGNTIYF.

The chain joins TRBV20-1 to TRBJ2-1; 8 nucleotides match TRBD2. J gave up 5 bases and V 3 bases, and 9 bases lay outside the gene matches. This CDR3 is 15 amino acids long. Germline CDR1 and CDR2: DFQATT and SNEGSKA (reference sequence). CDR3 DNA: TGCAGTGCTAGTTACGCTAGCGGGTGGAACAATGAGCAGTTCTTC. Translating it yields CSASYASGWNNEQFF.

The chain links TRBV6-1 to TRBJ1-3; D gene uncertain. The germline V gene encodes CDR1 MNHNS and CDR2 SASEGT. The CDR3 covers 15 residues. Deletions cut 2 bases from V and 0 bases from J, with 8 bases between. The CDR3, as DNA: TGTGCCAGCAGTGAACCAGGTCTCTCTGGAAACACCATATATTTT. It encodes CASSEPGLSGNTIYF.